This entry lists 8 T cell receptor beta chains sequenced from one sample in a study of cytomegalovirus exposure and HLA in healthy donors. 60 Vbeta and 13 Jbeta primers were used in PCR. Data came from immunoSEQ multiplex PCR; TCRdb stores just in-frame clones and leaves some out. The sample shows 150,000 to 200,000 clones, approximately 71% of them seen only once. The specimen was PBMCs. Every receptor here comes from a man aged 30 to 39 in good health and CMV-seropositive.

The CDR3: CASSLRRLRETQYF. CDR3 nucleotide sequence: TGTGCCAGCAGCTTGAGGCGGTTGAGGGAGACCCAGTACTTC. This sequence joins TRBV5-6 and TRBJ2-5; no firm D call. The CDR3 is made up of 14 amino acids. Trimming cost V 1 base and J 5 bases, with 12 bases left between them. CDR1 is SGHDT, CDR2 YYEEEE, per germline.

V usage is TRBV13 and J usage is TRBJ1-2, with D perhaps TRBD1 (5 bases). The CDR3 runs to 13 residues. Germline V gene sequence: CDR1 PRHDT, CDR2 FYEKMQ (reference sequence). V lost 2 bases, J lost 8 bases, and 12 bases lay in between. CDR3 protein: CASSLSGRDGYTF. CDR3 DNA sequence: TGTGCCAGCAGCTTATCAGGGAGGGACGGCTACACCTTC.

V and J are TRBV5-6 and TRBJ2-5, with TRBD2 matching 7 bases. CDR3 length equals 15 residues. The germline CDR1 and CDR2 sequences are SGHDT and YYEEEE. V shed 4 bases, J shed 7 bases, and the junction held 13 bases outside the gene matches. DNA of the CDR3: TGTGCCAGCAGCATCGCAGCGGGACGGCCGGTGACCCAGTACTTC. This translates into CASSIAAGRPVTQYF.

The V call is TRBV27, the J call TRBJ2-1; D unclear. V shed 4 bases and J shed 2 bases, with 6 bases lying between them. The CDR3 extends over 13 amino acids. Germline V gene lookup returns CDR1 MNHEY and CDR2 SMNVEV (reference sequence). The CDR3 nucleotides read TGTGCCAGCAGTTCTTTAGCCTACAATGAGCAGTTCTTC. Translating gives CASSSLAYNEQFF.

V gene TRBV6-1 combines with J gene TRBJ1-4; 7 positions agree with TRBD1. The CDR3 loop spans 13 amino acids. V gave up 8 bases and J gave up 8 bases; unmatched junction bases: 8. Germline CDR1 reads MNHNS; CDR2 reads SASEGT. Here the CDR3 reads CASRQGSSEKLFF. DNA of the CDR3: TGTGCCAGCCGACAGGGATCGTCGGAAAAACTGTTTTTT.

The chain carries TRBV6-1 and TRBJ2-3, with TRBD2 as a possible D gene (6 bases). The CDR3 contains 14 residues. Germline values: CDR1 MNHNS, CDR2 SASEGT. V was cut by 5 bases and J by 7 bases, with 16 bases left in between. The CDR3 protein is CASSTGEELNTQYF. CDR3 DNA sequence: TGTGCCAGCAGTACTGGGGAGGAGTTGAATACGCAGTATTTT.

This chain joins TRBV9 and TRBJ2-7; unclear D gene. The V gene lost 0 bases and the J gene lost 0 bases, with 7 bases spanning the gap. Germline lookup yields CDR1 SGDLS and CDR2 YYNGEE. This CDR3 region has 14 residues. The CDR3 is CASSVEWSSYEQYF. The CDR3 DNA sequence: TGTGCCAGCAGCGTAGAGTGGAGCTCCTACGAGCAGTACTTC.

The chain couples TRBV28 to TRBJ2-7; unclear D gene. This CDR3 is built from 12 residues. CDR1 and CDR2 (germline): MDHEN, SYDVKM. The ends were cut back, 4 bases at V and 5 bases at J, with 9 bases in the middle. The CDR3 DNA reads TGTGCCAGCAGTTATTACAGTGACGAGCAGTACTTC. Translation: CASSYYSDEQYF.